This T cell receptor (beta chain) was captured in a study of T cells of healthy individuals. This clonotype was counted ten times or more. TCRdb re-called the 5' RACE reads with MiXCR, one entry per CDR3 protein. The sample comprises 60,000 to 80,000 distinct CDR3 sequences, 16% of which are singletons, and around 4.7% rests with the top ten. The CDR3 covers 11 residues. Trimming took 7 bases from V and 2 from J, leaving 5 bases between them. In germline, CDR1 is SEHNR, CDR2 FQNEAQ (reference sequence). The V gene is TRBV7-9, the J gene TRBJ2-5; D remains ambiguous. The clonotype comes from a human donor in good health. CDR3 DNA: TGTGCCAGCACCCCTCAAGAGACCCAGTACTTC. Translation gives CASTPQETQYF.